These 29 T cell receptor beta chains were all obtained from the same sample, sequenced in a study of cytomegalovirus exposure and HLA in healthy donors (dated by TCRdb to the late 2010s). Preparation of the library involved the immunoSEQ multiplex PCR assay. For the multiplex PCR, a mixture combining 60 forward primers for TCR Vbeta segments and 13 reverse primers for TCR Jbeta segments was used. The immuneACCESS repertoire file appears here via TCRdb, limited to in-frame rearrangements. These files lack a portion of the clones; in checked studies, under half of the deficit traces to unresolved V genes, and the cause of the others is not known. This sample has 170,000 or so clones in its table, and about 80% of those were observed once. The ten biggest clones cover 1% of the sample. The specimen sequenced was PBMCs. The receptors were sampled from a woman between 45 and 65 years old in good health and CMV-seropositive.

This rearrangement joins TRBV6-1 to TRBJ2-2, with 7 bases lining up with TRBD1. Trimming took 4 bases from V and 7 from J; bases not matched to a gene: 12. CDR1 is MNHNS and CDR2 is SASEGT in the germline V gene. This CDR3 region has 16 residues. DNA of the CDR3: TGTGCCAGCAGTGCCCCGGGACAGCCGATGGGCGGGGAGCTGTTTTTT. Protein sequence: CASSAPGQPMGGELFF.

The chain employs TRBV9 and TRBJ1-2; no definite D call. The CDR3 consists of 14 residues. V lost 5 bases and J lost 4, with 15 bases in between. CDR1 SGDLS and CDR2 YYNGEE come from the germline V gene. CDR3 region: CASREGGRSYGYTF. CDR3 DNA sequence: TGTGCCAGCAGAGAAGGAGGCAGAAGCTATGGCTACACCTTC.

The chain is built from TRBV18 and TRBJ1-2; no reliable D call. V dropped 4 bases and J dropped 2 bases, with 11 bases sitting between them. This CDR3 spans 14 amino acids. Germline lookup yields CDR1 KGHSH and CDR2 LQKENI. Here the CDR3 reads CASSLRTGNYGYTF. In DNA, the CDR3 is TGTGCCAGCTCACTTAGGACGGGGAACTATGGCTACACCTTC.

The chain has TRBV13 and TRBJ2-1; maybe TRBD1 (5 bases). This CDR3 is 15 amino acids long. The V gene lost 1 base and the J gene lost 3 bases, with 10 bases spanning the gap. Germline V gene sequence: CDR1 PRHDT, CDR2 FYEKMQ (reference sequence). DNA of the CDR3: TGTGCCAGCAGCTTAGCCCAGGGCGTCTACAATGAGCAGTTCTTC. Its translation is CASSLAQGVYNEQFF.

V and J are TRBV27 and TRBJ2-1; 12 bases are a match to TRBD2. The CDR3 has 19 amino acids. Trimming took 4 bases from V and 7 from J; bases not matched to a gene: 17. Germline CDR1 and CDR2: MNHEY and SMNVEV (reference sequence). The DNA for the CDR3 is TGTGCCAGCAGTTCAAGGACTAGCGGGACCTCTCTGATCAGAAATGAGCAGTTCTTC. Encoded protein: CASSSRTSGTSLIRNEQFF.

The J gene is TRBJ1-2, the V gene TRBV7-2; possible D gene TRBD1, 6 bases. Germline V gene lookup returns CDR1 SGHTA and CDR2 FQGNSA. The V and J ends lost 1 base and 8 bases respectively, with 17 bases between them. The CDR3 has 15 residues. CDR3 amino acids: CASSLGGVSTGGYTF. As DNA, the CDR3 is TGTGCCAGCAGCTTAGGTGGGGTTTCTACAGGGGGCTACACCTTC.

The chain has TRBV27 and TRBJ1-2; 9 bases line up with TRBD1. The CDR3 runs 14 residues. Germline lookup yields CDR1 MNHEY and CDR2 SMNVEV (reference sequence). V lost 5 bases, J lost 3 bases, and 4 bases stayed unmatched. The chain's CDR3 is CASSTRTGDYGYTF. Here the CDR3 DNA reads TGTGCCAGCAGTACAAGGACAGGGGACTATGGCTACACCTTC.

This chain joins TRBV4-1 and TRBJ1-1, with TRBD1 matching over 7 bases. CDR3 size: 15 residues. The J segment lost 4 bases and the V segment lost 4 bases, leaving 9 bases of the junction unmatched. From germline, CDR1 is MGHRA and CDR2 YSYEKL. The CDR3 coding sequence is TGCGCCAGCAGCCCCAACAGGGGTGGGAGCACTGAAGCTTTCTTT. Encoded protein: CASSPNRGGSTEAFF.

The CDR3 coding sequence is TGTGCCAGCAGAGGAACTAGCCGAGATGAGCAGTTCTTC. Its translation: CASRGTSRDEQFF. The V and J genes are TRBV27 and TRBJ2-1, with a possible D match to TRBD2 (6 bases). The CDR3 has 13 amino acids. The V end lost 6 bases, the J end lost 8 bases, and 14 bases lay between the germline ends. Germline values: CDR1 MNHEY, CDR2 SMNVEV (reference sequence).

This clone was found a few times. This sequence joins TRBV10-2 and TRBJ2-5, with 9 bases fitting TRBD2. Per germline, CDR1 WSHSY and CDR2 SAAADI. V shed 4 bases and J 1 base; nucleotides not matched to a gene: 7. The length of the CDR3 is 16 residues. The CDR3 region is CASSAQRGAIQETQYF. The CDR3 DNA is TGCGCCAGCAGTGCCCAGCGGGGGGCAATCCAAGAGACCCAGTACTTC.

Only a few counts were recorded for this clone. This CDR3 is CASSYGDYFEQYF. The CDR3 nucleotides are TGTGCCAGCAGCTACGGGGACTACTTCGAGCAGTACTTC. The chain is built from TRBV4-2 and TRBJ2-7; 7 bases match TRBD2. The CDR3 loop spans 13 amino acids. Per germline, CDR1 LGHNA and CDR2 YNFKEQ. After removal of 5 bases from V and 6 bases from J, the junction contained 7 bases not matched to a gene.

CDR3 sequence reads: CAIRDRNYGYTF. The CDR3 region has the DNA TGTGCCATCAGGGACAGGAACTATGGCTACACCTTC. J is TRBJ1-2 and V is TRBV10-3, with 7 bases fitting TRBD1. The ends lost 6 bases at V and 2 bases at J; junction bases unmatched: 0. CDR1 ENHRY and CDR2 SYGVKD come from the germline V gene. CDR3 length: 12 amino acids.

The rearrangement joins TRBV5-1 to TRBJ2-3; the match to TRBD1 covers 9 bases. The CDR3 spans 15 residues. Germline-derived CDR1 and CDR2 are SGHRS and YFSETQ. Trimming at V came to 4 bases and at J to 4 bases, leaving 7 bases not matched to a gene. Here the CDR3 reads CASSRDRARADTQYF. For the CDR3, the DNA is TGCGCCAGCAGCAGGGACAGGGCGCGGGCAGATACGCAGTATTTT.

This clone has only a few counts. V gene TRBV29-1 combines with J gene TRBJ1-1; 9 nucleotides match TRBD1. The CDR3 has 16 residues. V was pared by 5 bases and J by 5 bases, with 15 bases of the junction left unmatched. CDR1 and CDR2 (germline): SQVTM, ANQGSEA. CDR3 sequence reads: CSVQTPWTGVGTEAFF. The CDR3, as DNA: TGCAGCGTTCAAACACCCTGGACAGGGGTTGGGACTGAAGCTTTCTTT.

The chain combines TRBV11-3 with TRBJ2-1; 8 bases are a match to TRBD2. The CDR3 spans 16 residues. With 1 base clipped from V and 7 bases from J, the junction kept 9 bases outside the gene matches. The germline V gene has CDR1 SGHNT and CDR2 YENEEA. The CDR3 here is CASSLGTGGQPNEQFF. For the CDR3, the DNA is TGTGCCAGCAGCTTAGGGACGGGGGGGCAACCAAATGAGCAGTTCTTC.

The chain uses TRBV7-2 and TRBJ2-2, with TRBD1 matching 7 bases. The CDR3 loop spans 15 amino acids. Germline CDR1 SGHTA, CDR2 FQGNSA. V trimming: 6 bases; J trimming: 5 bases; junction bases outside the gene matches: 9. In DNA, the CDR3 is TGTGCCAGCAGGGGACAGTATAAACAGACCGGGGAGCTGTTTTTT. Translation: CASRGQYKQTGELFF.

V is TRBV28 and J is TRBJ1-6; TRBD1 agrees at 7 bases. CDR3 length: 16 amino acids. Germline-derived CDR1 and CDR2 are MDHEN and SYDVKM. The V segment lost 2 bases and the J segment 7 bases; nucleotides outside the gene matches: 8. CDR3 sequence (DNA): TGTGCCAGCAGTTTACTGAGGACAGGAAACAATTCACCCCTCCACTTT. It is translated as CASSLLRTGNNSPLHF.

This clone has more than one count but fewer than ten. The gene calls are TRBV18 and TRBJ2-1, with TRBD1 as a possible D gene (5 bases). CDR3 length: 15 residues. V lost 3 bases and J 7 bases, leaving 16 bases between the germline ends. The germline CDR1 and CDR2 sequences are KGHSH and LQKENI. CDR3 protein: CASSPRLATENEQFF. Written as DNA, the CDR3 is TGTGCCAGCTCACCGCGGCTCGCGACAGAGAATGAGCAGTTCTTC.

The genes are TRBV19 and TRBJ2-2, with 8 nucleotides matching TRBD2. This CDR3 spans 16 amino acids. With V trimmed by 5 bases and J by 4 bases, 9 bases remained unmatched. Germline V lookup: CDR1 LNHDA, CDR2 SQIVND (reference sequence). The CDR3 region is CASSLSGTRGTGELFF. The CDR3 coding sequence is TGTGCCAGTAGTCTTTCCGGGACTAGGGGCACCGGGGAGCTGTTTTTT.

The chain couples TRBV11-2 to TRBJ2-7; D unclear. Germline V gene sequence: CDR1 SGHAT, CDR2 FQNNGV. V gave up 1 base and J gave up 1 base, with 17 bases separating them. CDR3 size: 17 residues. The CDR3 here is CASSLGGALVSSYEQYF. Written as DNA, the CDR3 is TGTGCCAGCAGCTTAGGTGGTGCGCTAGTGAGTTCCTACGAGCAGTACTTC.

The chain combines TRBV5-8 with TRBJ2-2; 7 nucleotides agree with TRBD2. V was clipped by 4 bases and J by 1 base; unmatched bases: 4. CDR1 is SGHTS, CDR2 YDEGEE, per germline. This CDR3 is built from 15 residues. The CDR3 reads CASSRGVQNTGELFF. CDR3 nucleotides: TGTGCCAGCAGCCGGGGGGTACAGAACACCGGGGAGCTGTTTTTT. The whole variable domain, remainder taken from reference TRBV5-8 and TRBJ2-2, is EAGVTQSPTHLIKTRGQQATLRCSPISGHTSVYWYQQALGLGLQFLLWYDEGEERNRGNFPPRFSGRQFPNYSSELNVNALELEDSALYLCASSRGVQNTGELFFGEGSRLTVL.

The sample holds a few counts of this clone. This sequence joins TRBV4-2 and TRBJ2-7; D possibly corresponds to TRBD1 (5 bases). The germline CDR1 and CDR2 sequences are LGHNA and YNFKEQ. V was shortened by 0 bases and J by 2 bases, with 11 bases between the two germline ends. CDR3 length equals 15 residues. For the CDR3, the DNA is TGTGCCAGCAGCCAAGATCCCGACAGCCCCTACGAGCAGTACTTC. Protein: CASSQDPDSPYEQYF.

V gene TRBV7-8 combines with J gene TRBJ1-4; the D gene is possibly TRBD1 (6 bases). Germline V gives CDR1 SGHVS, CDR2 FQNEAQ. The V and J ends lost 3 bases and 6 bases respectively, with 14 bases between them. The CDR3 is 15 amino acids. CDR3 sequence reads: CASSFVQGYDEKLFF. The CDR3 DNA reads TGTGCCAGCAGCTTCGTACAGGGCTATGATGAAAAACTGTTTTTT.

The V gene is TRBV10-3, the J gene TRBJ1-1; 7 bases are shared with TRBD1. V lost 2 bases to trimming and J lost 3 bases; unmatched junction nucleotides: 6. Germline V gives CDR1 ENHRY, CDR2 SYGVKD. The CDR3 extends over 15 amino acids. This CDR3 is CAISERGGRDTEAFF. CDR3 DNA: TGTGCCATCAGTGAGCGAGGGGGCCGGGACACTGAAGCTTTCTTT.

The V gene is TRBV4-2, the J gene TRBJ1-1; D perhaps matches TRBD1 (5 bases). Germline V gene sequence: CDR1 LGHNA, CDR2 YNFKEQ. Trimming removed 4 bases at V and 1 base at J, with 7 bases between. The CDR3 sequence is 13 residues long. This CDR3 reads CASSLGGNTEAFF. The CDR3 DNA is TGTGCCAGCAGCCTGGGGGGGAACACTGAAGCTTTCTTT.

This clone was recorded only once. CDR3 DNA sequence: TGTGCCAGCAGTCCGAATACTCGGGGTTTCAATCAGCCCCAGCATTTT. Translation gives CASSPNTRGFNQPQHF. V is TRBV28 and J is TRBJ1-5; D ambiguous. With 5 bases removed from V and 3 bases from J, the gap between germline ends came to 17 bases. CDR1 and CDR2 (germline): MDHEN, SYDVKM. This CDR3 spans 16 amino acids.

The chain carries TRBV9 and TRBJ1-2; unclear D gene. Germline lookup yields CDR1 SGDLS and CDR2 YYNGEE. The V end lost 4 bases, the J end lost 5 bases, and 12 bases lay between the germline ends. The CDR3 is made up of 13 amino acids. CDR3 sequence (DNA): TGTGCCAGCAGCTTTGACACGGGGTATGGCTACACCTTC. It specifies CASSFDTGYGYTF.

The V call is TRBV28, the J call TRBJ1-2; 8 bases agree with TRBD1. The CDR3 length is 14 residues. Germline-derived CDR1 and CDR2 are MDHEN and SYDVKM. Trimming cost V 4 bases and J 2 bases; bases outside gene matches: 3. The CDR3, as DNA: TGTGCCAGCAGTTACACAGGGGGGAACTATGGCTACACCTTC. It yields the protein CASSYTGGNYGYTF.

This clone showed up just once. This sequence joins TRBV29-1 and TRBJ2-7; D might be TRBD1 (7 bases). The germline CDR1 and CDR2 sequences are SQVTM and ANQGSEA. Trimming removed 6 bases from V and 7 bases from J, with 22 bases in between. The CDR3 covers 14 residues. The CDR3 sequence: CSVDLGGRGVEQYF. DNA of the CDR3: TGCAGCGTCGATCTCGGAGGCAGGGGGGTTGAGCAGTACTTC.